This TCR beta chain is drawn from a study of CD8 T cells in Susac syndrome. This clonotype was recorded once. What it binds is unknown. It was with random hexamers that roughly 0.45 to 1 ug RNA was reverse transcribed. An immunoSEQ multiplex PCR generated amplified TCR beta CDR3 products spanning 54 Vbeta and 13 Jbeta. TCRdb processed the immunoSEQ multiplex PCR reads anew with MiXCR; each CDR3 protein has one entry. The sample records 150,000 to 200,000 distinct CDR3 sequences, approximately 93% being singletons. CDR3 length: 17 residues. Germline CDR1 KGHDR, CDR2 SFDVKD. Trimming pared 2 bases from V and 1 base from J, leaving 15 bases between. CD8+ and CD4+ T cells from blood underwent TCR beta sequencing. Points from the study as a whole: As acknowledged by the study, its TCR sequencing and HLA analysis included a relatively small number of individuals.

The chain couples TRBV24-1 to TRBJ2-3; D remains ambiguous. The sequencing input was CD4+ T cells from PBMCs. The TCR comes from a human donor with multiple sclerosis. CDR3 residues: CATSDSALSPGTDTQYF. CDR3 nucleotide sequence: TGTGCCACCAGTGATTCCGCCTTATCGCCGGGCACAGATACGCAGTATTTT.